This T cell receptor (beta chain) was captured by sequencing in a study of shared clonotypes between healthy human individuals. This CDR3 contains 17 residues. V was pared by 4 bases and J by 3 bases, with 6 bases of the junction left unmatched. Germline V gene sequence: CDR1 SGHNT, CDR2 YYREEE (reference sequence). The repertoire was sequenced with immunoSEQ multiplex PCR; TCRdb's copy has only in-frame clones and lacks some. The sample consists of 2 million or so clones, 95% of them appearing once. The source material was naive CD4+ T cells sorted from blood. The subset here: CD45RA+ positively selected. This TCR derives from a man between 18 and 35 years old in good health. The chain employs TRBV5-4 and TRBJ2-3, with TRBD2 matching over 15 bases. In nucleotides, the CDR3 is TGTGCCAGCAGCGTAGGGACTAGCGGGAGGCGTACAGATACGCAGTATTTT. Residues: CASSVGTSGRRTDTQYF.